A single sample is the source of the 18 T cell receptor beta chains below, sequenced in a study of blood T cell repertoires in COVID-19. This table comes from immunoSEQ multiplex PCR, and its TCRdb copy is limited to in-frame clones, with some not included. The sample has more than 65,000 clones, roughly 84% seen once. The material sequenced was peripheral blood. Receptors were obtained from a man between 50 and 59 years old with acute or convalescent COVID-19.

The V call is TRBV7-7, the J call TRBJ2-3, with D maybe TRBD2 (7 bases). This CDR3 spans 15 amino acids. CDR1 is SSHAT, CDR2 FNYEAQ, per germline (reference sequence). Trimming cost V 5 bases and J 6 bases, with 18 bases left between them. The CDR3 nucleotides are TGTGCCAGCAGCCGCCTGGGGGGGGCGGAGGATACGCAGTATTTT. Amino acids: CASSRLGGAEDTQYF. Drawing the rest from reference TRBV7-7 and TRBJ2-3, the complete variable domain is GAGVSQSPRYKVTKRGQDVTLRCDPISSHATLYWYQQALGQGPEFLTYFNYEAQPDKSGLPSDRFSAERPEGSISTLTIQRTEQRDSAMYRCASSRLGGAEDTQYFGPGTRLTVL.

This chain connects TRBV30 to TRBJ1-1, with 10 bases lining up with TRBD1. The V gene's germline CDR1 is GTSNPN and CDR2 SVGIG (reference sequence). Trimming at V came to 7 bases and at J to 4 bases, leaving 12 bases not matched to a gene. This CDR3 is 15 amino acids long. CDR3 nucleotides: TGTGCCTCTTCCGGGACAGGGGTTGAGGGCACTGAAGCTTTCTTT. Translating gives CASSGTGVEGTEAFF.

The genes are TRBV11-3 and TRBJ2-6; 8 bases align to TRBD2. Germline assignment: CDR1 SGHNT and CDR2 YENEEA. The CDR3 has 17 residues. The V gene end was trimmed by 8 bases and the J gene end by 1 base; junction bases not matched to a gene: 10. The CDR3 here is CASLRTGGTSGANVLTF. The CDR3 coding sequence is TGTGCCAGCCTTCGGACGGGAGGGACATCTGGGGCCAACGTCCTGACTTTC.

The V and J genes are TRBV6-1 and TRBJ2-7; TRBD1 might be the D (6 bases). Trimming shortened V by 2 bases and J by 2 bases, and 13 bases separated the two germline ends. This CDR3 spans 15 amino acids. The germline CDR1 and CDR2 sequences are MNHNS and SASEGT. CDR3 region: CASSEFGGLPYEQYF. The DNA for the CDR3 is TGTGCCAGCAGTGAATTTGGGGGCCTTCCCTACGAGCAGTACTTC.

This rearrangement joins TRBV3-1 (or the pseudogene TRBV3-2) to TRBJ2-7; TRBD2 matches 11 bases. V was pared by 4 bases and J by 4 bases, with 3 bases of the junction left unmatched. The CDR3 extends over 14 amino acids. CDR1 is LGHDT, CDR2 YNNKEL, per germline (reference sequence). In nucleotides, the CDR3 is TGTGCCAGCAGCCTTGGGACTAGCGGTTACGAGCAGTACTTC. As protein: CASSLGTSGYEQYF.

This chain uses TRBV19 with TRBJ2-3, with 7 bases fitting TRBD1. V shed 4 bases and J 4 bases; nucleotides not matched to a gene: 8. The CDR3 spans 15 residues. From germline, CDR1 is LNHDA and CDR2 SQIVND (reference sequence). The CDR3 is CASSTTRGPPDTQYF. CDR3 bases: TGTGCCAGTAGTACCACGAGGGGGCCCCCAGATACGCAGTATTTT.

The chain couples TRBV6-5 to TRBJ1-5; no firm D call. The CDR3 runs to 13 residues. Germline V lookup: CDR1 MNHEY, CDR2 SVGAGI. V was shortened by 6 bases and J by 3 bases, with 9 bases between the two germline ends. The CDR3 loop reads CASRLAANQPQHF. CDR3 bases: TGTGCCAGCAGACTTGCCGCCAATCAGCCCCAGCATTTT.

The J gene is TRBJ2-7, the V gene TRBV6-5, with 8 bases aligning to TRBD1. Germline V lookup: CDR1 MNHEY, CDR2 SVGAGI. The CDR3 has 12 amino acids. V shed 6 bases, J shed 6 bases, and the junction held 4 bases outside the gene matches. CDR3 in amino acids: CASRLDRGEQYF. The CDR3 DNA is TGTGCCAGCAGGCTCGACAGGGGCGAGCAGTACTTC.

The chain uses TRBV10-3 and TRBJ2-7; D ambiguous. V dropped 2 bases and J dropped 3 bases, with 5 bases sitting between them. This CDR3 is 12 amino acids long. CDR1 ENHRY and CDR2 SYGVKD come from the germline V gene. This CDR3 reads CAISETSYEQYF. For the CDR3, the DNA is TGTGCCATCAGTGAGACCAGCTACGAGCAGTACTTC.

The rearrangement joins TRBV30 to TRBJ1-4, with TRBD1 as a possible D gene (5 bases). Deletions cut 0 bases from V and 8 bases from J, with 13 bases between. The V gene's germline CDR1 is GTSNPN and CDR2 SVGIG (reference sequence). The CDR3 contains 14 residues. CDR3 nucleotide sequence: TGTGCCTGGAGTGTAAGGGGTGCTGGGGAAAAACTGTTTTTT. Protein sequence: CAWSVRGAGEKLFF.

This clone was recorded once. This chain connects TRBV27 to TRBJ1-2; 10 nucleotides agree with TRBD1. The CDR3 sequence is 14 residues long. Germline V gene sequence: CDR1 MNHEY, CDR2 SMNVEV (reference sequence). Unmatched junction bases numbered 10, after V lost 9 bases and J lost 6 bases. The CDR3, as DNA: TGTGCCAGTAACCGGGACAGGGGAAGCGATGGCTACACCTTC. This encodes CASNRDRGSDGYTF.

The chain recombines TRBV29-1 with TRBJ2-5; weak D call: TRBD1 (6 bases). Trimming left V 4 bases short and J 3 bases short, with 6 bases between. This CDR3 spans 11 amino acids. Germline values: CDR1 SQVTM, CDR2 ANQGSEA. The CDR3 loop reads CSVGQEETQYF. In nucleotides, the CDR3 is TGCAGCGTTGGACAGGAAGAGACCCAGTACTTC. The full variable domain, rest sourced from reference TRBV29-1 and TRBJ2-5, is SAVISQKPSRDICQRGTSLTIQCQVDSQVTMMFWYRQQPGQSLTLIATANQGSEATYESGFVIDKFPISRPNLTFSTLTVSNMSPEDSSIYLCSVGQEETQYFGPGTRLLVL.

The V call is TRBV5-6, the J call TRBJ1-1; 8 bases align to TRBD1. Germline V CDR1 and CDR2: SGHDT, YYEEEE. After removal of 3 bases from V and 0 bases from J, the junction contained 7 bases not matched to a gene. The CDR3 sequence is 16 residues long. CDR3 sequence: CASSSGGASMNTEAFF. The CDR3 DNA reads as TGTGCCAGCAGCTCAGGGGGCGCTTCCATGAACACTGAAGCTTTCTTT.

The chain joins TRBV5-1 to TRBJ2-5, with TRBD2 as a possible D gene (6 bases). The V gene lost 4 bases and the J gene lost 2 bases, with 24 bases spanning the gap. The CDR3 runs 18 residues. In germline, CDR1 is SGHRS, CDR2 YFSETQ. The CDR3 here is CASSPPTSSERGQETQYF. The CDR3 DNA is TGCGCCAGCAGCCCCCCAACCTCTAGCGAGAGGGGACAAGAGACCCAGTACTTC.

The rearrangement links TRBV20-1 to TRBJ2-1; maybe TRBD2 (5 bases). Trimming cost V 8 bases and J 3 bases, with 8 bases left between them. This CDR3 contains 11 residues. CDR1 and CDR2 from the germline V gene are DFQATT and SNEGSKA (reference sequence). CDR3 nucleotide sequence: TGCAGTTCGGGATTCTACAATGAGCAGTTCTTC. Translated, it gives CSSGFYNEQFF.

On this clone: An end of the junction does not agree with germline; a read error may underlie this. This sequence joins TRBV11-2 and TRBJ2-7; tentatively, D is TRBD1 (6 bases). This CDR3 comprises 14 residues. Per the germline V gene, CDR1 is SGHAT and CDR2 is FQNNGV. Written as DNA, the CDR3 is TGTGCCAGCAGCCTAGATGGGGGCAACTACGAGCAGTACTTC. Its protein is CASSLDGGNYEQYF.

V usage is TRBV24-1 and J usage is TRBJ2-2; 8 bases fit TRBD1. Trimming cost V 9 bases and J 6 bases; bases outside gene matches: 5. The CDR3 spans 13 residues. Germline V gives CDR1 KGHDR, CDR2 SFDVKD. The DNA for the CDR3 is TGTGCCACCCATGGACAGGGCCCCGGGGAGCTGTTTTTT. Its protein product is CATHGQGPGELFF.

The V gene is TRBV5-1, the J gene TRBJ2-1; tentatively, D is TRBD2 (6 bases). The V gene lost 2 bases and the J gene lost 4 bases, with 16 bases spanning the gap. Germline V gene data show CDR1 as SGHRS and CDR2 as YFSETQ. There are 16 residues in the CDR3. In DNA form, the CDR3 reads TGCGCCAGCAGCTTTAGGGCTAGCGAGACATACAATGAGCAGTTCTTC. It specifies CASSFRASETYNEQFF.